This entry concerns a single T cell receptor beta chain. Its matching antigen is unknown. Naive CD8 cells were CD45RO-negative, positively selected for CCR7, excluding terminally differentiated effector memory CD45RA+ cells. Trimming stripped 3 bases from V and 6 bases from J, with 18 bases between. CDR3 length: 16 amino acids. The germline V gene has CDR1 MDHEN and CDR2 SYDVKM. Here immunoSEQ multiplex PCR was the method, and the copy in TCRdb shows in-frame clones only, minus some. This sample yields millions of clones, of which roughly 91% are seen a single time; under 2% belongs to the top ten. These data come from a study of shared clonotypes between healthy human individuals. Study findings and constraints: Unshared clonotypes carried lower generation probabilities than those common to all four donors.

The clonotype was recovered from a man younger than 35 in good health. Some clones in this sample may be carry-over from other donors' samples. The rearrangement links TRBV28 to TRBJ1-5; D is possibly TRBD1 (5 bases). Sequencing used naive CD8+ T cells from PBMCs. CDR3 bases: TGTGCCAGCAGTTTTGGCAGGTTCTATGGGGGTCAGCCCCAGCATTTT. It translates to CASSFGRFYGGQPQHF.